The sequence of this TCR beta chain was determined in a study of blood T cell repertoires in COVID-19. Study in general: Nucleic acid was either cDNA or gDNA, and it came from T cells, B-cell-depleted T cells, or PBMCs.

Assay: immunoSEQ multiplex PCR; the TCRdb copy retains only in-frame clones and omits some. This table has hundreds of thousands of clones, roughly nine tenths appearing once. The sample was PBMCs or T cells enriched from blood (not recorded which). This TCR was recovered from a woman between 18 and 30 years old who had recovered from COVID-19.

The chain's CDR3 is CASKVAGEGSPLHF. The CDR3 nucleotides are TGTGCCAGCAAGGTGGCAGGGGAGGGTTCACCCCTCCACTTT. V and J are TRBV27 and TRBJ1-6; D possibly corresponds to TRBD1 (6 bases). Germline CDR1 reads MNHEY; CDR2 reads SMNVEV (reference sequence). V lost 7 bases and J 9 bases, leaving 16 bases between the germline ends. The CDR3 has 14 amino acids.